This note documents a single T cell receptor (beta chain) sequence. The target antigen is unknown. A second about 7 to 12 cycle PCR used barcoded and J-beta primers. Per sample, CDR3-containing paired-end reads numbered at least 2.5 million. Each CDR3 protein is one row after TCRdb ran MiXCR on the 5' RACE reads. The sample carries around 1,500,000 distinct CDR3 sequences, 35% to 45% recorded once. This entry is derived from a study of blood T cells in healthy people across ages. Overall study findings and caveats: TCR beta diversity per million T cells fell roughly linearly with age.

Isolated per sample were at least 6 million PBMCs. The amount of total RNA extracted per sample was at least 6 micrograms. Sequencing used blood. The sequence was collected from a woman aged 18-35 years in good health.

The CDR3 nucleotides are TGTGCCAGCAGCCCCAATCCGGGACAGCAACAAGAGACCCAGTACTTC. Amino acid sequence: CASSPNPGQQQETQYF. This rearrangement joins TRBV13 to TRBJ2-5, with 7 bases matching TRBD1. V shed 5 bases and J 2 bases; nucleotides not matched to a gene: 11. The CDR3 has 16 residues. Germline values: CDR1 PRHDT, CDR2 FYEKMQ (reference sequence).